This record concerns one T cell receptor beta chain sequence. Its antigen is undetermined. This CDR3 comprises 19 residues. Germline V gene sequence: CDR1 SGHTA, CDR2 FQGNSA. V lost 1 base, J lost 8 bases, and 16 bases stayed unmatched. This sample is part of a study of blood T cells in healthy people across ages. Notes on the study in general: Among T cells, TCR beta diversity per million cells dropped roughly linearly as age rose.

PBMCs were isolated at a quantity of at least 6.5 million per sample. Together with a sample-barcoded 5' primer, a J-beta primer mix was included in a second PCR lasting about 7 to 12 cycles. TCRdb processed the 5' RACE reads anew with MiXCR; each CDR3 protein has one entry. The sample shows around 800,000 distinct CDR3 sequences, about 59% of them seen only once. The V and J genes are TRBV7-2 and TRBJ2-1; 11 bases are shared with TRBD2. Sequences were obtained from blood. This sequence was found in a man younger than 40 in good health. CDR3 DNA: TGTGCCAGCAGCTTAGTGGCTAGCGGGGGGTCTGGGCGAGTCGATGAGCAGTTCTTC. Encoded protein: CASSLVASGGSGRVDEQFF.